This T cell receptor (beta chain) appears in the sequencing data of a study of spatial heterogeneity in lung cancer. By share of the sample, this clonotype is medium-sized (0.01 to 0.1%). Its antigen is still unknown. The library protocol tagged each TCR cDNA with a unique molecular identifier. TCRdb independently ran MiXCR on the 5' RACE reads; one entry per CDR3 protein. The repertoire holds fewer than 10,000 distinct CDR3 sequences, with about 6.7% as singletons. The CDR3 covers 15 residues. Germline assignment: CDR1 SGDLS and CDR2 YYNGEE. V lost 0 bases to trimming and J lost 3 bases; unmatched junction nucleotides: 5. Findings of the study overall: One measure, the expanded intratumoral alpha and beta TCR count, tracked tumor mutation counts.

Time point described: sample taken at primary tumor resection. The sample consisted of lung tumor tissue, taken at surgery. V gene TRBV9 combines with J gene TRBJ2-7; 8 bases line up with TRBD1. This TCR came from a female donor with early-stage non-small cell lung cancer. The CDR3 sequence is CASSVGVDRVYEQYF. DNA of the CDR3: TGTGCCAGCAGCGTAGGTGTGGACAGGGTCTACGAGCAGTACTTC.